Each of the 18 T cell receptor beta chains below was sequenced from the same sample in a study of T cells in Graves' hyperthyroidism and ophthalmopathy. RNA transcripts yielded amplified TCR beta CDR3 regions. HTBI primers were employed in a first-round RT-PCR of the TCR CDR3. TCRdb called the multiplex PCR reads again in MiXCR, with one record for every CDR3 protein. This repertoire shows about 160,000 distinct CDR3 sequences, about 9% found once; its top ten account for approximately 20%. Sequencing was carried out using blood. The receptor set was obtained from a woman aged 18 to 35 with Graves' hyperthyroidism that later progressed to Graves' ophthalmopathy.

This clonotype has more than one count but fewer than ten. V is TRBV9 and J is TRBJ2-1; 7 nucleotides line up with TRBD1. Trimming removed 1 base from V and 0 bases from J; junction bases left unmatched: 1. This CDR3 has 15 amino acids. Germline assignment: CDR1 SGDLS and CDR2 YYNGEE. The CDR3 nucleotides are TGTGCCAGCAGCGTACGGGACAGCTCCTACAATGAGCAGTTCTTC. Translated, it gives CASSVRDSSYNEQFF.

This clonotype appeared many times. V usage is TRBV20-1 and J usage is TRBJ2-1; possibly TRBD2 for D (5 bases). The germline V gene has CDR1 DFQATT and CDR2 SNEGSKA (reference sequence). Trimming removed 3 bases at V and 7 bases at J, with 10 bases between. The CDR3 loop spans 12 amino acids. As DNA, the CDR3 is TGCAGTGCTAGTCCAACTAGTAATGAGCAGTTCTTC. Residues: CSASPTSNEQFF.

CDR3 in amino acids: CASSLMKNTEAFF. The CDR3 DNA sequence: TGTGCCAGCAGCTTGATGAAGAACACTGAAGCTTTCTTT. The gene calls are TRBV5-8 and TRBJ1-1; D is undetermined. Per germline, CDR1 SGHTS and CDR2 YDEGEE. V lost 1 base, J lost 1 base, and 5 bases lay in between. The CDR3 consists of 13 residues.

This clonotype was seen at least ten times. The CDR3 region has the DNA TGTGCCAGCGAAGGTAGCGGGGGGACAGATACGCAGTATTTT. Its translation: CASEGSGGTDTQYF. This sequence joins TRBV7-9 and TRBJ2-3; 10 nucleotides align to TRBD2. This CDR3 has 14 residues. From germline, CDR1 is SEHNR and CDR2 FQNEAQ (reference sequence). The trim removed 8 bases at V and 3 bases at J, leaving 5 bases unmatched.

This clonotype was recorded many times. The V and J genes are TRBV7-8 and TRBJ2-1; D not resolved. The CDR3 is 15 amino acids. The V and J ends lost 2 bases and 3 bases respectively, with 11 bases between them. Germline CDR1 SGHVS, CDR2 FQNEAQ. As DNA, the CDR3 is TGTGCCAGCAGCTTAAACAGTATCGTCTACAATGAGCAGTTCTTC. This encodes CASSLNSIVYNEQFF.

This clonotype was observed a few times. V usage is TRBV2 and J usage is TRBJ2-7, with 8 bases that match TRBD1. The J segment lost 4 bases and the V segment lost 4 bases, leaving 3 bases of the junction unmatched. Germline V gene data show CDR1 as SNHLY and CDR2 as FYNNEI. The CDR3 consists of 13 residues. CDR3 sequence reads: CASSGQGLYEQYF. The CDR3 nucleotides are TGTGCCAGCAGTGGACAGGGGCTGTACGAGCAGTACTTC.

This clonotype was counted only a few times. With a much larger clone just one base away, this may be a read error. The rearrangement links TRBV6-4 to TRBJ1-3; the D gene is possibly TRBD1 (5 bases). The germline gives CDR1 MRHNA, CDR2 SNTAGT. Trimming took off 5 bases at V and 2 bases at J, with 19 bases between the two ends. This CDR3 is 17 amino acids long. The CDR3 DNA sequence: TGTGCCAGCAGTTACGAGCCGGGACGGGGAACTGGAAACACCATATATTTT. Protein sequence: CASSYEPGRGTGNTIYF.

This clonotype was seen a handful of times. The V and J genes are TRBV2 and TRBJ2-7, with 11 bases aligning to TRBD2. The CDR3 runs 18 residues. With V trimmed by 0 bases and J by 4 bases, 11 bases remained unmatched. The V gene's germline CDR1 is SNHLY and CDR2 FYNNEI. The DNA for the CDR3 is TGTGCCAGCAGTGAAGCGGGAAGTCGGACTAGCGGGCTGTACGAGCAGTACTTC. It encodes CASSEAGSRTSGLYEQYF.

Turning to this clonotype: A read error is possible here, since a much larger clone lies one base away. The V and J genes are TRBV30 and TRBJ2-3; 8 nucleotides align to TRBD2. The CDR3 extends over 16 amino acids. Per germline, CDR1 GTSNPN and CDR2 SVGIG (reference sequence). After removal of 0 bases from V and 3 bases from J, the junction contained 8 bases not matched to a gene. DNA of the CDR3: TGTGCCTGGAGTGTAGGGACTAGGGGGGCAACAGATACGCAGTATTTT. It is translated as CAWSVGTRGATDTQYF.

The sample holds a few counts of this clonotype. This chain joins TRBV9 and TRBJ1-6; 10 bases agree with TRBD1. This CDR3 is built from 14 residues. CDR1 is SGDLS and CDR2 is YYNGEE in the germline V gene. V gave up 5 bases and J gave up 10 bases; unmatched junction bases: 6. The CDR3 DNA reads as TGTGCCAGCAGACCGGGACAGGGGCGATCACCCCTCCACTTT. This sequence encodes CASRPGQGRSPLHF. The variable domain in full, completed from reference TRBV9 and TRBJ1-6, reads DSGVTQTPKHLITATGQRVTLRCSPRSGDLSVYWYQQSLDQGLQFLIQYYNGEERAKGNILERFSAQQFPDLHSELNLSSLELGDSALYFCASRPGQGRSPLHFGNGTRLTVT.

This clonotype was seen at least ten times. The chain joins TRBV6-1 to TRBJ2-7; D unclear. Per germline, CDR1 MNHNS and CDR2 SASEGT. The CDR3 sequence is 14 residues long. Deletions cut 2 bases from V and 0 bases from J, with 8 bases between. The CDR3 reads CASSETVRSYEQYF. The CDR3 bases are TGTGCCAGCAGTGAAACGGTTCGCTCCTACGAGCAGTACTTC.

In its sample, this clonotype was seen many times. The chain employs TRBV20-1 and TRBJ2-7, with 8 bases matching TRBD2. The CDR3 is 13 residues long. Trimming removed 5 bases from V and 3 bases from J; junction bases left unmatched: 6. Germline V lookup: CDR1 DFQATT, CDR2 SNEGSKA (reference sequence). CDR3 loop: CSAYSGNSYEQYF. CDR3 coding DNA: TGCAGTGCTTATAGCGGGAACAGCTACGAGCAGTACTTC.

This chain uses TRBV5-4 with TRBJ2-3; weak D call: TRBD2 (6 bases). V gave up 1 base and J gave up 3 bases, with 9 bases separating them. CDR1 is SGHNT and CDR2 is YYREEE in the germline V gene (reference sequence). The CDR3 runs 14 residues. This chain's CDR3 is CASSLTLATDTQYF. CDR3 nucleotides: TGTGCCAGCAGCTTGACTCTAGCGACAGATACGCAGTATTTT. Together with reference TRBV5-4 and TRBJ2-3, the CDR3 gives the full variable domain: ETGVTQSPTHLIKTRGQQVTLRCSSQSGHNTVSWYQQALGQGPQFIFQYYREEENGRGNFPPRFSGLQFPNYSSELNVNALELDDSALYLCASSLTLATDTQYFGPGTRLTVL.

In its sample, this clonotype was seen many times. This chain's CDR3 is CASITNRVKVNTEAFF. CDR3 coding DNA: TGTGCCAGCATTACTAACAGGGTTAAGGTGAACACTGAAGCTTTCTTT. V and J are TRBV12-3 or TRBV12-4 and TRBJ1-1; D perhaps matches TRBD1 (6 bases). The CDR3 is 16 amino acids. Trimming took off 7 bases at V and 0 bases at J, with 18 bases between the two ends.

This clonotype was counted ten times or more. V usage is TRBV6-1 and J usage is TRBJ2-1; a possible D gene is TRBD2 (5 bases). The CDR3 runs to 14 residues. From germline, CDR1 is MNHNS and CDR2 SASEGT. Trimming stripped 7 bases from V and 0 bases from J, with 10 bases between. The CDR3 region is CASTGGLSYNEQFF. CDR3 nucleotides: TGTGCCAGCACAGGCGGGCTCTCCTACAATGAGCAGTTCTTC.

A remark on this clonotype: A much more abundant neighbour one base away suggests this may be a read error. V and J are TRBV6-1 and TRBJ2-3; 11 bases are a match to TRBD2. This CDR3 comprises 16 residues. CDR1 and CDR2 from the germline V gene are MNHNS and SASEGT. J gave up 3 bases and V 3 bases, and 5 bases lay outside the gene matches. CDR3 coding DNA: TGTGCCAGCAGTGATTCGACTAGCGGGGTTACAGATACGCAGTATTTT. Its translation: CASSDSTSGVTDTQYF.

This clonotype was observed a few times. This chain connects TRBV20-1 to TRBJ1-2; TRBD1 matches at 8 bases. This CDR3 is 13 amino acids long. CDR1 is DFQATT and CDR2 is SNEGSKA in the germline V gene (reference sequence). The ends lost 7 bases at V and 6 bases at J; junction bases unmatched: 10. CDR3 in DNA: TGCAGTGTCCCGGACAGGGAGAGTGATGGCTACACCTTC. Its translation: CSVPDRESDGYTF.

This clonotype was observed many times. The rearrangement joins TRBV7-9 to TRBJ1-1; D not certain. CDR3 length: 13 residues. Trimming left V 6 bases short and J 0 bases short, with 8 bases between. Per the germline V gene, CDR1 is SEHNR and CDR2 is FQNEAQ (reference sequence). CDR3 sequence reads: CASRLNMNTEAFF. In DNA form, the CDR3 reads TGTGCCAGCAGGCTGAACATGAACACTGAAGCTTTCTTT.